Listed here is a single T cell receptor (beta chain). The record originates from a study of shared clonotypes between healthy human individuals. This CDR3 has 15 residues. The V and J ends lost 0 bases and 2 bases respectively, with 10 bases between them. Per germline, CDR1 SGHDN and CDR2 FVKESK. Profiled with immunoSEQ multiplex PCR; TCRdb holds only in-frame clones, not every one. The sample shows about 2 million clones, 85% to 95% of them seen only once. Sequenced: naive CD4+ T cells sorted from blood. The subset denotes: CD45RA+ positively selected. This TCR was recovered from a man between 18 and 35 years old in good health. The chain employs TRBV14 and TRBJ1-2; no clear D gene. CDR3 coding DNA: TGTGCCAGCAGCCAAGAAATCGGCCCAAACTATGGCTACACCTTC. It is translated as CASSQEIGPNYGYTF.